This T cell receptor beta chain was captured by sequencing in a study of beta chain features in type 1 diabetes. Study-wide results and limits: For Type 1 diabetes patients, all four CD4+ subsets carried TCRB CDR3s that were moderately but significantly shorter. In comparison with healthy donors, patients had naive, central memory and Treg TCRB repertoires that appeared more similar.

As every portion of the isolated RNA was reverse transcribed, the sequencing read expressed TCRB transcripts. Assay used: immunoSEQ multiplex PCR; TCRdb lists only in-frame clones, some missing. The repertoire includes some 150,000 clones, less than 15% of them detected once, and approximately 1.3% sits in the top ten. This clone showed up many times. The antigen remains undetermined. The trim removed 8 bases at V and 9 bases at J, leaving 10 bases unmatched. CDR3 length: 13 amino acids. Germline assignment: CDR1 GTSNPN and CDR2 SVGIG (reference sequence). The material sequenced was central memory CD4+ T cells from blood. This rearrangement joins TRBV30 to TRBJ2-1, with 10 bases lining up with TRBD2. The receptor was isolated from a man between 18 and 29 years old with type 1 diabetes. The CDR3 reads CARSTSGAGEQFF. CDR3 nucleotides: TGTGCCCGATCTACTAGCGGGGCGGGTGAGCAGTTCTTC. Complete variable domain (other parts from reference TRBV30 and TRBJ2-1): SQTIHQWPATLVQPVGSPLSLECTVEGTSNPNLYWYRQAAGRGLQLLFYSVGIGQISSEVPQNLSASRPQDRQFILSSKKLLLSDSGFYLCARSTSGAGEQFFGPGTRLTVL.